The 32 T cell receptor beta chains below were found in one sample sequenced in a study of cytomegalovirus exposure and HLA in healthy donors. Both 60 Vbeta primers and 13 Jbeta primers went into the PCR. The data were produced by immunoSEQ multiplex PCR, yet TCRdb's version contains in-frame clones alone and is incomplete. The sample has 150,000 to 200,000 clones, roughly 87% seen once. What was sequenced was PBMCs. These receptors were taken from a girl between 10 and 17 years old in good health and CMV-seropositive.

V and J are TRBV7-8 and TRBJ2-5, with D hard to call. CDR3 length equals 14 residues. V gave up 0 bases and J gave up 5 bases, with 10 bases separating them. Per germline, CDR1 SGHVS and CDR2 FQNEAQ. CDR3 in amino acids: CASSLARPEETQYF. CDR3 nucleotides: TGTGCCAGCAGCTTAGCCCGTCCGGAGGAGACCCAGTACTTC.

The chain has TRBV6-4 and TRBJ2-2; D may be TRBD1 (6 bases). The CDR3 totals 14 residues. V was trimmed by 4 bases and J by 2 bases, leaving 8 bases between them. The V gene's germline CDR1 is MRHNA and CDR2 SNTAGT. CDR3 protein: CASSGTANTGELFF. CDR3 nucleotide sequence: TGTGCCAGCAGTGGGACAGCAAACACCGGGGAGCTGTTTTTT.

CDR3 sequence (DNA): TGTGCCAGCAGAGTACAGGGTAAAGAGCAGTACTTC. Protein product: CASRVQGKEQYF. The chain uses TRBV28 and TRBJ2-7; D might be TRBD1 (6 bases). CDR3 length equals 12 residues. CDR1 and CDR2 from the germline V gene are MDHEN and SYDVKM. V lost 6 bases and J lost 7, with 13 bases in between.

The V and J genes are TRBV7-9 and TRBJ2-1; TRBD2 aligns across 16 bases. Germline CDR1 reads SEHNR; CDR2 reads FQNEAQ (reference sequence). The CDR3 extends over 18 amino acids. J lost 2 bases, V lost 1 base, and 2 bases had no gene match. DNA for the CDR3: TGTGCCAGCAGCTTAGAGGGGACTAGCGGGAGGGCCTACAATGAGCAGTTCTTC. Translation: CASSLEGTSGRAYNEQFF.

The V and J genes are TRBV7-9 and TRBJ2-1; D is unclear. This CDR3 contains 16 residues. Trimming took off 1 base at V and 0 bases at J, with 10 bases between the two ends. Per the germline V gene, CDR1 is SEHNR and CDR2 is FQNEAQ (reference sequence). CDR3 sequence reads: CASSLVAGSSYNEQFF. The CDR3, as DNA: TGTGCCAGCAGCTTAGTGGCAGGTTCCTCCTACAATGAGCAGTTCTTC.

The V and J genes are TRBV27 and TRBJ2-7, with TRBD1 matching over 8 bases. CDR3 length equals 15 residues. Losses at the gene ends were 5 bases for V and 3 bases for J; bases not matched to a gene: 9. Germline values: CDR1 MNHEY, CDR2 SMNVEV (reference sequence). Here the CDR3 DNA reads TGTGCCAGCAGTCCCGGAGTGGACAGGGACTACGAGCAGTACTTC. Translating gives CASSPGVDRDYEQYF.

This sequence joins TRBV28 and TRBJ1-3; D possibly corresponds to TRBD1 (6 bases). Trimming cost V 9 bases and J 0 bases, with 21 bases left between them. Germline CDR1 is MDHEN and CDR2 is SYDVKM. The CDR3 length is 17 residues. CDR3 region: CASLPGAGVSSGNTIYF. The CDR3, as DNA: TGTGCCAGTCTCCCCGGGGCAGGGGTCAGCTCTGGAAACACCATATATTTT.

The V call is TRBV27, the J call TRBJ1-4; D remains unclear. The length of the CDR3 is 17 residues. The germline gives CDR1 MNHEY, CDR2 SMNVEV (reference sequence). With 4 bases removed from V and 2 bases from J, the gap between germline ends came to 17 bases. The CDR3 coding sequence is TGTGCCAGCAGTTCCATCCGACGGGAAGGCACTAATGAAAAACTGTTTTTT. Amino acid sequence: CASSSIRREGTNEKLFF.

The CDR3 coding sequence is TGTGCTAGTAGGTCGAGGTTAAAGAGCTCCTACGAGCAGTACTTC. Encoded protein: CASRSRLKSSYEQYF. The chain couples TRBV12-5 to TRBJ2-7; no firm D call. The CDR3 loop spans 15 amino acids. Germline V CDR1 and CDR2: LGHNT, FRNRAP. The ends were cut back, 8 bases at V and 0 bases at J, with 17 bases in the middle. Using reference TRBV12-5 and TRBJ2-7 for the parts outside the CDR3, the full variable domain is DARVTQTPRHKVTEMGQEVTMRCQPILGHNTVFWYRQTMMQGLELLAYFRNRAPLDDSGMPKDRFSAEMPDATLATLKIQPSEPRDSAVYFCASRSRLKSSYEQYFGPGTRLTVT.

V and J are TRBV5-1 and TRBJ2-7; 14 nucleotides match TRBD2. This CDR3 has 15 amino acids. Germline V gene lookup returns CDR1 SGHRS and CDR2 YFSETQ. The V gene end was trimmed by 2 bases and the J gene end by 4 bases; junction bases not matched to a gene: 2. The CDR3 DNA is TGCGCCAGCAGCTTTGGGACTAGCGGGAGTTACGAGCAGTACTTC. Its translation: CASSFGTSGSYEQYF.

V is TRBV9 and J is TRBJ2-6, with 12 nucleotides matching TRBD1. Trimming removed 7 bases from V and 0 bases from J; junction bases left unmatched: 2. The CDR3 is 16 residues long. Germline CDR1 is SGDLS and CDR2 is YYNGEE. CDR3 residues: CASAGQGASGANVLTF. In DNA form, the CDR3 reads TGTGCCAGCGCGGGACAGGGGGCCTCTGGGGCCAACGTCCTGACTTTC.

The rearrangement links TRBV7-9 to TRBJ1-1; TRBD1 agrees at 8 bases. Germline assignment: CDR1 SEHNR and CDR2 FQNEAQ (reference sequence). The V segment lost 5 bases and the J segment 10 bases; nucleotides outside the gene matches: 21. The CDR3 runs 17 residues. The DNA of the CDR3 is TGTGCCAGCAGCGCAATCGATTATGGACAGGGCGGACGGGGAGCTTTCTTT. Encoded protein: CASSAIDYGQGGRGAFF.

The sample holds one count of this clone. This chain joins TRBV11-2 and TRBJ2-7, with D maybe TRBD1 (7 bases). Trimming removed 5 bases at V and 4 bases at J, with 18 bases between. The germline CDR1 and CDR2 sequences are SGHAT and FQNNGV. The CDR3 has 15 amino acids. As DNA, the CDR3 is TGTGCCAGCAGCCCAGGGGGGAGATCCTCTTACGAGCAGTACTTC. Its translation is CASSPGGRSSYEQYF.

This chain links TRBV18 with TRBJ1-1, with 10 nucleotides matching TRBD1. The junction had 11 bases not matched to a gene; V was cut back by 1 base and J by 3 bases. The CDR3 has 18 amino acids. Germline CDR1 reads KGHSH; CDR2 reads LQKENI. CDR3 amino acids: CASSPLGIRTGGDTEAFF. The CDR3 bases are TGTGCCAGCTCACCACTAGGGATTAGGACAGGGGGTGACACTGAAGCTTTCTTT. The full variable domain, rest sourced from reference TRBV18 and TRBJ1-1, is NAGVMQNPRHLVRRRGQEARLRCSPMKGHSHVYWYRQLPEEGLKFMVYLQKENIIDESGMPKERFSAEFPKEGPSILRIQQVVRGDSAAYFCASSPLGIRTGGDTEAFFGQGTRLTVV.

V usage is TRBV6-1 and J usage is TRBJ1-2; 7 nucleotides match TRBD1. V dropped 6 bases and J dropped 6; count of bases not matched to a gene: 4. The CDR3 is 12 amino acids. The germline V gene encodes CDR1 MNHNS and CDR2 SASEGT. In DNA form, the CDR3 reads TGTGCCAGCAGGTCTCAGGGGGATGGCTACACCTTC. It specifies CASRSQGDGYTF.

This chain uses TRBV5-6 with TRBJ2-5, with 9 bases fitting TRBD2. V was clipped by 1 base and J by 3 bases; unmatched bases: 7. The CDR3 extends over 16 amino acids. Looked up from germline, CDR1 is SGHDT and CDR2 is YYEEEE. This CDR3 reads CASSLLSGRRKETQYF. DNA of the CDR3: TGTGCCAGCAGCTTGTTAAGCGGGAGGAGGAAAGAGACCCAGTACTTC.

J is TRBJ1-2 and V is TRBV9; D ambiguous. V gave up 0 bases and J gave up 8 bases, with 8 bases separating them. Germline values: CDR1 SGDLS, CDR2 YYNGEE. The CDR3 runs to 12 residues. CDR3 nucleotide sequence: TGTGCCAGCAGCGTAGGGAGGGCAGGCTACACCTTC. The encoded protein is CASSVGRAGYTF.

In DNA, the CDR3 is TGCGCCAGCAGCTTGTACAGGGACCCCTACAATGAGCAGTTCTTC. This sequence encodes CASSLYRDPYNEQFF. The rearrangement uses TRBV5-1 and TRBJ2-1; D possibly corresponds to TRBD1 (6 bases). Per germline, CDR1 SGHRS and CDR2 YFSETQ. V was pared by 1 base and J by 2 bases, with 10 bases between. This CDR3 has 15 residues.

This clone was detected a few times. This sequence joins TRBV6-5 and TRBJ2-7; 8 bases line up with TRBD1. Unmatched junction bases numbered 11, after V lost 2 bases and J lost 5 bases. The germline V gene encodes CDR1 MNHEY and CDR2 SVGAGI. This CDR3 spans 16 amino acids. CDR3 in DNA: TGTGCCAGCAGTTACCGGCCGGTGACAGGGGATCACGAGCAGTACTTC. It is translated as CASSYRPVTGDHEQYF.

Points on this clone: The junction departs from the called germline gene at one end, perhaps through a read error. The chain is built from TRBV5-1 and TRBJ2-1; 7 bases are a match to TRBD2. The germline CDR1 and CDR2 sequences are SGHRS and YFSETQ. The CDR3 sequence is 16 residues long. The CDR3 DNA sequence: TGCGCCAGCAGGTTGGTGGGAGGGCCGCAGTACAATGAGCAGTTCTTC. Translation: CASRLVGGPQYNEQFF.

The chain uses TRBV11-2 and TRBJ2-3; 13 bases agree with TRBD2. The CDR3 is 15 amino acids. V was pared by 5 bases and J by 3 bases, with 2 bases of the junction left unmatched. CDR1 is SGHAT, CDR2 FQNNGV, per germline. CDR3 loop: CASSGLAGVTDTQYF. DNA of the CDR3: TGTGCCAGCAGCGGACTAGCGGGAGTTACAGATACGCAGTATTTT. The full variable domain, in which reference TRBV11-2 and TRBJ2-3 provide the parts outside the CDR3, is EAGVAQSPRYKIIEKRQSVAFWCNPISGHATLYWYQQILGQGPKLLIQFQNNGVVDDSQLPKDRFSAERLKGVDSTLKIQPAKLEDSAVYLCASSGLAGVTDTQYFGPGTRLTVL.

The gene calls are TRBV29-1 and TRBJ2-3, with TRBD2 matching over 14 bases. The CDR3 consists of 14 residues. Germline CDR1 reads SQVTM; CDR2 reads ANQGSEA. Here the CDR3 reads CGARTSGRTDTQYF. The CDR3 DNA is TGCGGCGCACGGACTAGCGGGAGGACAGATACGCAGTATTTT.

The V call is TRBV28, the J call TRBJ2-3; TRBD1 matches 8 bases. Unmatched junction bases numbered 4, after V lost 8 bases and J lost 6 bases. The CDR3 consists of 12 residues. The germline CDR1 and CDR2 sequences are MDHEN and SYDVKM. The CDR3 region has the DNA TGTGCCAGCCTGACAGGGGAGGATACGCAGTATTTT. Translation: CASLTGEDTQYF.

This chain joins TRBV4-1 and TRBJ2-7, with a possible D match to TRBD2 (6 bases). The CDR3 runs 14 residues. V was cut by 4 bases and J by 6 bases, with 16 bases left in between. CDR1 is MGHRA and CDR2 is YSYEKL in the germline V gene. This chain's CDR3 is CASSPPGLPSEQYF. As DNA, the CDR3 is TGCGCCAGCAGCCCGCCGGGACTCCCTTCCGAGCAGTACTTC.

The CDR3 loop reads CASSPDRDLTDTQYF. The CDR3 nucleotides are TGTGCCAGCAGCCCAGACAGGGACCTCACAGATACGCAGTATTTT. The V gene is TRBV11-2, the J gene TRBJ2-3, with 7 bases lining up with TRBD1. With V trimmed by 5 bases and J by 2 bases, 7 bases remained unmatched. Germline CDR1 SGHAT, CDR2 FQNNGV. CDR3 length equals 15 residues. Looking up the rest from reference TRBV11-2 and TRBJ2-3 gives the full variable domain: EAGVAQSPRYKIIEKRQSVAFWCNPISGHATLYWYQQILGQGPKLLIQFQNNGVVDDSQLPKDRFSAERLKGVDSTLKIQPAKLEDSAVYLCASSPDRDLTDTQYFGPGTRLTVL.

This chain joins TRBV10-3 and TRBJ1-5; possibly TRBD1 for D (5 bases). V was cut by 0 bases and J by 6 bases, with 18 bases left in between. The V gene's germline CDR1 is ENHRY and CDR2 SYGVKD. The CDR3 runs to 17 residues. CDR3 in DNA: TGTGCCATCAGTGAGTCGGGGGGGGGTAGGTTCGGTCAGCCCCAGCATTTT. It encodes CAISESGGGRFGQPQHF.

The rearrangement links TRBV28 to TRBJ1-2; D not resolved. Per germline, CDR1 MDHEN and CDR2 SYDVKM. Trimming took off 6 bases at V and 8 bases at J, with 19 bases between the two ends. The CDR3 extends over 14 amino acids. The CDR3 loop is CASSQTPPPGGYTF. The CDR3 DNA sequence: TGTGCCAGCAGCCAAACCCCGCCTCCGGGGGGCTACACCTTC.

This chain joins TRBV19 and TRBJ1-1; 7 bases line up with TRBD1. Germline CDR1 reads LNHDA; CDR2 reads SQIVND (reference sequence). Trimming cost V 6 bases and J 3 bases; bases outside gene matches: 4. CDR3 length: 13 residues. CDR3 nucleotides: TGTGCCAGTAGGACAGGGTCTCACACTGAAGCTTTCTTT. Translating gives CASRTGSHTEAFF.

This chain connects TRBV18 to TRBJ2-2, with D possibly matching TRBD2 (6 bases). This CDR3 is built from 17 residues. Germline CDR1 and CDR2: KGHSH and LQKENI. V was shortened by 0 bases and J by 4 bases, with 15 bases between the two germline ends. The CDR3 loop is CASSPPAGGLGTGELFF. CDR3 DNA: TGTGCCAGCTCACCACCCGCCGGAGGGCTCGGCACCGGGGAGCTGTTTTTT.

The rearrangement joins TRBV6-5 to TRBJ2-2; D is possibly TRBD2 (6 bases). V gave up 6 bases and J gave up 4 bases, with 15 bases separating them. CDR3 length: 15 amino acids. Per germline, CDR1 MNHEY and CDR2 SVGAGI. The CDR3 bases are TGTGCCAGCAGCCGAAATAGCGGTGCCACCGGGGAGCTGTTTTTT. Residues: CASSRNSGATGELFF.

This clone showed up just once. This CDR3 reads CASSLLAGSEKLFF. The CDR3 DNA reads as TGTGCCAGCAGTTTATTGGCGGGGAGCGAAAAACTGTTTTTT. The V and J genes are TRBV27 and TRBJ1-4; D unresolved. The CDR3 covers 14 residues. Germline values: CDR1 MNHEY, CDR2 SMNVEV (reference sequence). V lost 1 base to trimming and J lost 8 bases, with 11 bases between them.

This clone was seen a handful of times. V is TRBV29-1 and J is TRBJ1-1; D remains ambiguous. Deletions cut 7 bases from V and 1 base from J, with 4 bases between. The CDR3 has 10 amino acids. Germline assignment: CDR1 SQVTM and CDR2 ANQGSEA. The CDR3 protein is CSGQNTEAFF. CDR3 DNA sequence: TGCAGCGGACAGAACACTGAAGCTTTCTTT.